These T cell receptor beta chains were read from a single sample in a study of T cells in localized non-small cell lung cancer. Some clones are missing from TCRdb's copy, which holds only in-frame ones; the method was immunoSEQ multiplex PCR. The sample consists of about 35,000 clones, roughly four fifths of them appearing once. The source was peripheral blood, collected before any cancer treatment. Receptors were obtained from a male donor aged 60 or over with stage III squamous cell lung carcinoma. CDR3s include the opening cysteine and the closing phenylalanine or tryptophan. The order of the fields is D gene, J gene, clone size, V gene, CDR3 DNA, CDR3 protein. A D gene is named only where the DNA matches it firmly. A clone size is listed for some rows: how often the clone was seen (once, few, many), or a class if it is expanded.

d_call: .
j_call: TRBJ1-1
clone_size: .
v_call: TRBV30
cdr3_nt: TGTGCCTGGTCCAGGGCAGCAAACACTGAAGCTTTCTTT
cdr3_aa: CAWSRAANTEAFF

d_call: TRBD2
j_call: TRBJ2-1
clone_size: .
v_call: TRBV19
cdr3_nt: TGTGCCAGTAGTTCCATAGCGGGGGTGTCCTACAATGAGCAGTTCTTC
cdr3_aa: CASSSIAGVSYNEQFF

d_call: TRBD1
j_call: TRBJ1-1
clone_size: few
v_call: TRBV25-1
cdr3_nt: TGTGCCAGCAGTCGACAGGGTGAAGCTTTCTTT
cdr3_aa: CASSRQGEAFF

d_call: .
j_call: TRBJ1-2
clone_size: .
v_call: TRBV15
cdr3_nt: TGTGCCACCAGCAGAGATCGGGAAGCTGGCTATGGCTACACCTTC
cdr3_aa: CATSRDREAGYGYTF

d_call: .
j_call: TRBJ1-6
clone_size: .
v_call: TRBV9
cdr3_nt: TGTGCCAGCAGCGTGGGGACACCTAATTCACCCCTCCACTTT
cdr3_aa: CASSVGTPNSPLHF

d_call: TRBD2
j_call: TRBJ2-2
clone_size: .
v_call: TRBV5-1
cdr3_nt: TGCGCCAGCCAAGGGGCTAGCGGAGTGAACACCGGGGAGCTGTTTTTT
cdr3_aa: CASQGASGVNTGELFF

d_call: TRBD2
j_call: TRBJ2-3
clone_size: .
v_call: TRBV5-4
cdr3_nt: TGTGCCAGCAGCTTATGGGACTACACAGATACGCAGTATTTT
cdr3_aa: CASSLWDYTDTQYF

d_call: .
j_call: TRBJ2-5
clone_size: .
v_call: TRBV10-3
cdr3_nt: TGTGCCATCAGCCAGGGTGCAGAGACCCAGTACTTC
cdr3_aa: CAISQGAETQYF

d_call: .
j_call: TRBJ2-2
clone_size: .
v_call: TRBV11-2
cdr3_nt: TGTGCCAGCAGCTCACAGGGTTTTGCCGGGGAGCTGTTTTTT
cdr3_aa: CASSSQGFAGELFF

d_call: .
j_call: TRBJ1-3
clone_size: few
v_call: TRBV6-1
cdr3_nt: TGTGCCAGCAGTGAACAGGGAAACACCATATATTTT
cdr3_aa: CASSEQGNTIYF

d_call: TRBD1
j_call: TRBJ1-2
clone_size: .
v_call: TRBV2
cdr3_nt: TGTGCCAGCAGACGCGACAGGGGATCCTTCTATGGCTACACCTTC
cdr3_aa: CASRRDRGSFYGYTF

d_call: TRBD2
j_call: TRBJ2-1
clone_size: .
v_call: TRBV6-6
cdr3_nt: TGTGCCAGCAGGCCGGGACTAGCGGGAGGGAATGAGCAGTTCTTC
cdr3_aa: CASRPGLAGGNEQFF

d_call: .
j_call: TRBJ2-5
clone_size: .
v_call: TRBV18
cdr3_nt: TGTGCCAGCTCACCACAGGTGAAACAAGAGACCCAGTACTTC
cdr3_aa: CASSPQVKQETQYF

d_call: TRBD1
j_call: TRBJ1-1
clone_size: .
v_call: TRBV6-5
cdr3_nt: TGTGCCAGCAGTTTCGACAGGGTGACTGAAGCTTTCTTT
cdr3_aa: CASSFDRVTEAFF

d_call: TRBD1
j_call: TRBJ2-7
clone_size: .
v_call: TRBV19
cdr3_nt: TGTGCCAGTAGACCCTCGGGACAGAGCTCCTACGAGCAGTACTTC
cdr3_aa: CASRPSGQSSYEQYF

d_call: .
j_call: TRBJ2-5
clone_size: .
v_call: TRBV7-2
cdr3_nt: TGTGCCAGCAGCTTAGGAAGCGGGCAGATGCAAGAGACCCAGTACTTC
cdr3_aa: CASSLGSGQMQETQYF

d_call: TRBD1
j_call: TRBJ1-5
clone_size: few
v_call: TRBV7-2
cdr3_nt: TGTGCCAGCAGCCCATATCGGACAGGGAGCAATCAGCCCCAGCATTTT
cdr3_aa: CASSPYRTGSNQPQHF

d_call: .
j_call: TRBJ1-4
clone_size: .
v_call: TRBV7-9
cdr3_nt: TGTGCCAGCAGCTTAGCGAGACCGGATGAAAAACTGTTTTTT
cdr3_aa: CASSLARPDEKLFF

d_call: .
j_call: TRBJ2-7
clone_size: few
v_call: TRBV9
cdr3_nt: TGTGCCAGCAGCGTAGCGGCGAGCTCCTACGAGCAGTACTTC
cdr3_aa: CASSVAASSYEQYF

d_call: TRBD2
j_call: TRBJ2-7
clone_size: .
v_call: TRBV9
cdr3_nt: TGTGCCAGCAGTGCACTTGCGGGAGGGCCTTACGAGCAGTACTTC
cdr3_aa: CASSALAGGPYEQYF

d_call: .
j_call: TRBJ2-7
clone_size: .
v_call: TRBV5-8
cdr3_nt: TGTGCCAGCAGGAGACAGTCCTACGAGCAGTACTTC
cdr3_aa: CASRRQSYEQYF

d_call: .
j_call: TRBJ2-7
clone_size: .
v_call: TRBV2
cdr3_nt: TGTGCCAGCAGTGGATACAGGGTTGGCGAGCAGTACTTC
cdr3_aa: CASSGYRVGEQYF

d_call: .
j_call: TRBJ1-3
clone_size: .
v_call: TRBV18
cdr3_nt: TGTGCCAGCTCACCATTGGGTCCCCCCAGCCCGGGAAACACCATATATTTT
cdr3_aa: CASSPLGPPSPGNTIYF

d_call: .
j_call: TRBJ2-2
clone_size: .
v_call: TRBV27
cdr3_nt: TGTGCCAGCATGGGGGATATCACCGGGGAGCTGTTTTTT
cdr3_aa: CASMGDITGELFF

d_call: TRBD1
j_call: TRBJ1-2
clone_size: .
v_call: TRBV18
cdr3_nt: TGTGCCAGCTCACTACAGGGGGCGCATGGCTACACCTTC
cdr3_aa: CASSLQGAHGYTF

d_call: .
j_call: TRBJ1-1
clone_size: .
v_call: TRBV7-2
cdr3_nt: TGTGCCAGCAGACTCCAAGGGTTCGGCACTGAAGCTTTCTTT
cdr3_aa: CASRLQGFGTEAFF

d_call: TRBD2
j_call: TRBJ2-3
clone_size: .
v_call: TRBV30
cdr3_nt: TGTGCCTGGAGTGTAGCGGGAGCGTCAGATACGCAGTATTTT
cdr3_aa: CAWSVAGASDTQYF

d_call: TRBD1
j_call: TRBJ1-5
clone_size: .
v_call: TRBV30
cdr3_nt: TGTGCCTGGAGCCAGGGGGCCCGGAATCAGCCCCAGCATTTT
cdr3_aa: CAWSQGARNQPQHF

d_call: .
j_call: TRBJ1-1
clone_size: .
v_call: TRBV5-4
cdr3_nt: TGTGCCAGCAGCTTTTGGACTATTAGGCCTAACACTGAAGCTTTCTTT
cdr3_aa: CASSFWTIRPNTEAFF

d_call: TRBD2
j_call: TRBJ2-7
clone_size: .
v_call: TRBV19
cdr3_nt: TGTGCCAGTGGCGTTGGGGCGGGAGGGCTCGAGCAGTACTTC
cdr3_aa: CASGVGAGGLEQYF

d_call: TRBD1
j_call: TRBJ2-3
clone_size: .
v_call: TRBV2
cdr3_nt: TGTGCCAGCAGTTCCGGGACAGGGGGGCCAGATACGCAGTATTTT
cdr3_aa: CASSSGTGGPDTQYF